Below are 5 T cell receptor beta chains sequenced from a single sample in a study of CD8 T cells in ankylosing spondylitis. For these TCRs, the target antigens are not known. Study-level results: In ankylosing spondylitis blood, a motif of roughly eight highly homologous TCR beta variants appeared characteristic.

TCRdb reprocessed the 5' RACE reads via MiXCR and lists one record per CDR3 protein. The table lists around 490,000 distinct CDR3 sequences, about 5% of them singletons. Sequencing was done on a sample of blood, either unsorted or a sorted T cell fraction (not recorded which). Source of these receptors: a male donor with ankylosing spondylitis.

This clonotype was seen at least ten times. V gene TRBV12-3 or TRBV12-4 combines with J gene TRBJ2-2; either TRBD1 or TRBD2 may fit D (5 bases each). The CDR3 has 14 amino acids. V was trimmed by 6 bases and J by 4 bases, leaving 12 bases between them. CDR3 loop: CASRGVGTTGELFF. The CDR3 nucleotides read TGTGCCAGCAGGGGAGTTGGGACCACCGGGGAGCTGTTTTTT.

This clonotype was counted ten times or more. The chain is built from TRBV10-3 and TRBJ2-7; perhaps TRBD2 as D (5 bases). The CDR3 totals 15 residues. The germline V and J ends were trimmed by 0 bases and 0 bases, with 9 bases remaining between them. Looked up from germline, CDR1 is ENHRY and CDR2 is SYGVKD. For the CDR3, the DNA is TGTGCCATCAGTGAGTCTGAGCGGAGCTCCTACGAGCAGTACTTC. This gives the protein CAISESERSSYEQYF.

This clonotype was recorded at least ten times. V usage is TRBV7-9 and J usage is TRBJ1-1, with TRBD1 as a possible D gene (6 bases). V dropped 1 base and J dropped 2 bases, with 11 bases sitting between them. The germline gives CDR1 SEHNR, CDR2 FQNEAQ (reference sequence). The CDR3 has 15 amino acids. CDR3: CASSLVRQVNTEAFF. The CDR3 region has the DNA TGTGCCAGCAGCTTAGTAAGACAGGTAAACACTGAAGCTTTCTTT.

In its sample, this clonotype was seen many times. The J gene is TRBJ2-5, the V gene TRBV20-1; D may match TRBD1 or TRBD2 (5 bases each). Trimming cost V 3 bases and J 5 bases, with 25 bases left between them. The germline V gene has CDR1 DFQATT and CDR2 SNEGSKA (reference sequence). The CDR3 runs to 17 residues. The CDR3 protein is CSARPLWGMTARETQYF. The CDR3 DNA is TGCAGTGCTAGGCCCCTATGGGGGATGACGGCCCGGGAGACCCAGTACTTC.

This clonotype was found many times. The rearrangement links TRBV10-3 to TRBJ2-3; D not resolved. There are 15 residues in the CDR3. V shed 0 bases and J shed 4 bases, with 11 bases lying between them. Germline-derived CDR1 and CDR2 are ENHRY and SYGVKD. The CDR3 DNA follows: TGTGCCATCAGTGAGTCCACACGAGACCCAGATACGCAGTATTTT. Translation: CAISESTRDPDTQYF.